What follows are 17 T cell receptor beta chains derived from one specimen sequenced in a study of T cells after yellow fever vaccination. MiXCR, applied by TCRdb to the 5' RACE reads, yields one record per CDR3 protein. The sample includes about 350,000 distinct CDR3 sequences, roughly 8.3% of them seen just once. The starting material was PBMCs, obtained about 41 days after the first yellow fever vaccination. These receptors came from a man aged 18-30 years who received the YFV17D yellow fever vaccine.

This clonotype has more than one count but fewer than ten. The rearrangement links TRBV6-5 to TRBJ2-3, with D maybe TRBD2 (7 bases). The CDR3 is made up of 16 amino acids. Germline assignment: CDR1 MNHEY and CDR2 SVGAGI. V was trimmed by 2 bases and J by 2 bases, leaving 14 bases between them. CDR3 sequence: CASSYPGGGSTDTQYF. The CDR3 DNA is TGTGCCAGCAGTTACCCGGGGGGCGGATCCACAGATACGCAGTATTTT.

The chain joins TRBV5-1 to TRBJ2-1; 7 nucleotides match TRBD1. With 4 bases clipped from V and 7 bases from J, the junction kept 14 bases outside the gene matches. The CDR3 consists of 16 residues. Germline loops: CDR1 SGHRS, CDR2 YFSETQ. DNA for the CDR3: TGCGCCAGCAGCCCGTTGAGGGGGCGTCGAAGAAATGAGCAGTTCTTC. Protein sequence: CASSPLRGRRRNEQFF.

The chain uses TRBV7-8 and TRBJ2-1; D possibly corresponds to TRBD1 (6 bases). The CDR3 covers 14 residues. V dropped 4 bases and J dropped 2 bases, with 9 bases sitting between them. CDR1 and CDR2 (germline): SGHVS, FQNEAQ. CDR3 amino acids: CASSWDIPYNEQFF. The CDR3 DNA reads TGTGCCAGCAGCTGGGACATCCCCTACAATGAGCAGTTCTTC.

J is TRBJ1-6 and V is TRBV5-1, with TRBD1 as a possible D gene (5 bases). Trimming removed 5 bases from V and 7 bases from J, with 7 bases in between. This CDR3 contains 12 residues. Looked up from germline, CDR1 is SGHRS and CDR2 is YFSETQ. CDR3 sequence reads: CASRQANSPLHF. In nucleotides, the CDR3 is TGCGCCAGCAGACAGGCGAATTCACCCCTCCACTTT.

This clonotype was seen a handful of times. The chain carries TRBV4-1 and TRBJ1-1; D gene uncertain. This CDR3 comprises 13 residues. The V gene lost 1 base and the J gene lost 6 bases, with 9 bases spanning the gap. Germline-derived CDR1 and CDR2 are MGHRA and YSYEKL. The CDR3 region has the DNA TGCGCCAGCAGCCAAGTGGGCCGGTCTGAAGCTTTCTTT. It yields the protein CASSQVGRSEAFF.

The genes are TRBV6-1 and TRBJ1-5; D unclear. Germline lookup yields CDR1 MNHNS and CDR2 SASEGT. CDR3 size: 14 residues. The V end lost 1 base, the J end lost 0 bases, and 4 bases lay between the germline ends. The CDR3 loop is CASSEGYSNQPQHF. The CDR3 nucleotides are TGTGCCAGCAGTGAAGGGTATAGCAATCAGCCCCAGCATTTT.

The genes are TRBV7-2 and TRBJ1-1; D remains unclear. The CDR3 is 15 residues long. Germline assignment: CDR1 SGHTA and CDR2 FQGNSA. Trimming removed 1 base from V and 1 base from J, with 10 bases in between. CDR3 DNA sequence: TGTGCCAGCAGCTTAGTGGGTGGGCAGAACACTGAAGCTTTCTTT. Its translation is CASSLVGGQNTEAFF.

This clonotype turned up a few times. V usage is TRBV6-2 or TRBV6-3 and J usage is TRBJ1-5, with a weak D call TRBD1 (6 bases). CDR1 is MNHEY, CDR2 SVGEGT, per germline. V lost 6 bases, J lost 6 bases, and 15 bases lay in between. The CDR3 spans 14 residues. As DNA, the CDR3 is TGTGCCAGCAGCCAAGGGGGGGCTCTTCAGCCCCAGCATTTT. Protein product: CASSQGGALQPQHF.

The chain recombines TRBV20-1 with TRBJ2-5; perhaps TRBD1 as D (5 bases). The CDR3 has 13 residues. V was shortened by 1 base and J by 2 bases, with 8 bases between the two germline ends. In germline, CDR1 is DFQATT, CDR2 SNEGSKA (reference sequence). The CDR3 spells CSARVRGQETQYF. The CDR3 DNA reads TGCAGTGCTAGAGTAAGGGGTCAAGAGACCCAGTACTTC.

This clonotype was seen ten or more times. The J gene is TRBJ2-7, the V gene TRBV12-3 or TRBV12-4; D perhaps matches TRBD2 (5 bases). The V and J ends lost 3 bases and 0 bases respectively, with 12 bases between them. The CDR3 has 15 amino acids. CDR3 DNA: TGTGCCAGCAGTTTCGGGATTTTTAGCTCCTACGAGCAGTACTTC. Amino acids: CASSFGIFSSYEQYF.

This clonotype was seen a few times. CDR3 DNA sequence: TGCAGCACGAACCCCGGACAGGGGTTCTATGGCTACACCTTC. Translating gives CSTNPGQGFYGYTF. V gene TRBV29-1 combines with J gene TRBJ1-2, with 9 bases fitting TRBD1. The trim removed 8 bases at V and 4 bases at J, leaving 11 bases unmatched. Germline values: CDR1 SQVTM, CDR2 ANQGSEA. The CDR3 consists of 14 residues.

This clonotype was detected many times. The chain combines TRBV5-1 with TRBJ2-7; D perhaps matches TRBD1 (5 bases). V lost 5 bases, J lost 8 bases, and 11 bases lay in between. The CDR3 runs to 11 residues. In germline, CDR1 is SGHRS, CDR2 YFSETQ. This chain's CDR3 is CASREGAKQYV. The CDR3 region has the DNA TGCGCCAGCAGGGAAGGGGCCAAGCAGTACGTC.

This clonotype appeared a few times. The rearrangement links TRBV29-1 to TRBJ2-3; D is possibly TRBD1 (5 bases). Trimming stripped 3 bases from V and 6 bases from J, with 10 bases between. Per the germline V gene, CDR1 is SQVTM and CDR2 is ANQGSEA. CDR3 length equals 12 residues. CDR3 amino acids: CSVDRVVDTQYF. The CDR3 DNA is TGCAGCGTTGACAGGGTAGTGGATACGCAGTATTTT.

This clonotype was seen a handful of times. This chain uses TRBV7-9 with TRBJ2-1; TRBD1 is a possible D gene (5 bases). V was clipped by 5 bases and J by 1 base, with 18 bases between them. This CDR3 has 17 residues. From germline, CDR1 is SEHNR and CDR2 FQNEAQ (reference sequence). This chain's CDR3 is CASSAVDSLPSYNEQFF. The DNA of the CDR3 is TGTGCCAGCAGCGCGGTTGACAGTCTACCTTCCTACAATGAGCAGTTCTTC.

This chain connects TRBV5-4 to TRBJ1-6; 8 nucleotides agree with TRBD1. The CDR3 totals 14 residues. Germline V gene sequence: CDR1 SGHNT, CDR2 YYREEE (reference sequence). With V trimmed by 3 bases and J by 9 bases, 5 bases remained unmatched. CDR3 in amino acids: CASSSGQGPSPLHF. The CDR3 DNA follows: TGTGCCAGCAGCTCCGGACAGGGCCCTTCACCCCTCCACTTT.

The table lists this clonotype with a few counts. The gene calls are TRBV7-3 and TRBJ2-3; possibly TRBD2 for D (6 bases). Germline CDR1 reads SGHTA; CDR2 reads FQGTGA. This CDR3 comprises 15 residues. V dropped 3 bases and J dropped 0 bases, with 10 bases sitting between them. For the CDR3, the DNA is TGTGCCAGCAGCTTTAGCGGAAGAAGCACAGATACGCAGTATTTT. Amino acid sequence: CASSFSGRSTDTQYF.

The chain carries TRBV7-2 and TRBJ1-2; D ambiguous. The CDR3 is made up of 18 amino acids. Trimming removed 2 bases at V and 8 bases at J, with 27 bases between. Germline loops: CDR1 SGHTA, CDR2 FQGNSA. The CDR3 DNA reads TGTGCCAGCAGCTTACGCCCTGAAAATTCGCGGGGTTCCGGGGGCTACACCTTC. Its protein product is CASSLRPENSRGSGGYTF. Full variable domain (remainder filled in from reference TRBV7-2 and TRBJ1-2): GAGVSQSPSNKVTEKGKDVELRCDPISGHTALYWYRQSLGQGLEFLIYFQGNSAPDKSGLPSDRFSAERTGGSVSTLTIQRTQQEDSAVYLCASSLRPENSRGSGGYTFGSGTRLTVV.